The 20 T cell receptor beta chains reported below all come from one sample, sequenced in a study of shared clonotypes between healthy human individuals. Method: immunoSEQ multiplex PCR; TCRdb's copy keeps in-frame clones and lacks some. The sample contains millions of clones, more than 90% of which appear only once. The sample was naive CD4+ T cells sorted from blood. Noted subset: CD45RA+ positively selected. These receptors were taken from a man younger than 30 in good health.

This clone was seen a few times. The gene calls are TRBV19 and TRBJ2-2, with 10 bases identical to TRBD2. CDR1 and CDR2 from the germline V gene are LNHDA and SQIVND (reference sequence). The CDR3 totals 19 residues. V lost 1 base to trimming and J lost 7 bases; unmatched junction nucleotides: 15. The DNA of the CDR3 is TGTGCCAGTAGTATAGGCCTATGGGCTAGCGGGAGTCGGGGCGGGGAGCTGTTTTTT. The encoded protein is CASSIGLWASGSRGGELFF. Variable domain in full (rest from reference TRBV19 and TRBJ2-2): DGGITQSPKYLFRKEGQNVTLSCEQNLNHDAMYWYRQDPGQGLRLIYYSQIVNDFQKGDIAEGYSVSREKKESFPLTVTSAQKNPTAFYLCASSIGLWASGSRGGELFFGEGSRLTVL.

V usage is TRBV7-2 and J usage is TRBJ1-1, with D possibly being TRBD1 (6 bases). The CDR3 length is 17 residues. The ends were cut back, 1 base at V and 4 bases at J, with 19 bases in the middle. CDR1 and CDR2 (germline): SGHTA, FQGNSA. The chain's CDR3 is CASSLVRTGTGGTEAFF. In DNA, the CDR3 is TGTGCCAGCAGCTTAGTAAGAACAGGGACCGGGGGCACTGAAGCTTTCTTT.

V is TRBV10-3 and J is TRBJ2-3; 10 bases match TRBD2. The CDR3 is 15 amino acids. The V segment lost 4 bases and the J segment 3 bases; nucleotides outside the gene matches: 4. The germline gives CDR1 ENHRY, CDR2 SYGVKD. CDR3 sequence (DNA): TGTGCCATCAGTGCTTCTAGCGGGGGAACAGATACGCAGTATTTT. This codes for CAISASSGGTDTQYF.

This chain links TRBV6-5 with TRBJ2-3; D may be TRBD1 (5 bases). Germline CDR1 and CDR2: MNHEY and SVGAGI. The germline V and J ends were trimmed by 5 bases and 8 bases, with 8 bases remaining between them. CDR3 length: 11 amino acids. This CDR3 reads CASSQGVTQYF. The DNA for the CDR3 is TGTGCCAGCAGTCAGGGTGTTACGCAGTATTTT.

In nucleotides, the CDR3 is TGTGCCAGCGTAGCAGGGGTAGGGTACACTGAAGCTTTCTTT. Its protein product is CASVAGVGYTEAFF. The chain carries TRBV6-6 and TRBJ1-1, with D tentatively TRBD1 (6 bases). Germline loops: CDR1 MNHNY, CDR2 SVGAGI (reference sequence). CDR3 length equals 14 residues. Deletions cut 8 bases from V and 3 bases from J, with 16 bases between.

The V and J genes are TRBV7-9 and TRBJ1-6; 7 bases match TRBD1. The CDR3 runs 17 residues. Per germline, CDR1 SEHNR and CDR2 FQNEAQ (reference sequence). The ends lost 0 bases at V and 8 bases at J; junction bases unmatched: 10. The CDR3 bases are TGTGCCAGCAGCTTAGCGCTTACGGACAGGACTTATTCACCCCTCCACTTT. Translated: CASSLALTDRTYSPLHF.

Of note for this clone: The sample has other DNA sequences that encode this CDR3 too. V gene TRBV5-1 combines with J gene TRBJ2-7; possible D gene TRBD1, 5 bases. CDR1 and CDR2 (germline): SGHRS, YFSETQ. The CDR3 is 14 residues long. V lost 0 bases, J lost 1 base, and 8 bases lay in between. The DNA for the CDR3 is TGCGCCAGCAGCTTGGTTCAGGGTTCCTACGAGCAGTACTTC. Encoded protein: CASSLVQGSYEQYF.

A word on this clone: This CDR3 is also generated by other DNA sequences in the sample. This chain links TRBV7-2 with TRBJ2-7, with D unclear. The length of the CDR3 is 12 residues. The germline V gene encodes CDR1 SGHTA and CDR2 FQGNSA. V gave up 4 bases and J gave up 4 bases, with 8 bases separating them. The CDR3 region is CASSSTQYEQYF. The CDR3 bases are TGTGCCAGCAGCTCCACCCAGTACGAGCAGTACTTC.

The rearrangement uses TRBV25-1 and TRBJ2-6; D uncertain. CDR3 length: 15 amino acids. V was pared by 3 bases and J by 0 bases, with 6 bases between. Germline loops: CDR1 MGHDK, CDR2 SYGVNS. This CDR3 reads CASSDSGSGANVLTF. The CDR3, as DNA: TGTGCCAGCAGTGACTCGGGCTCTGGGGCCAACGTCCTGACTTTC.

This chain connects TRBV5-6 to TRBJ1-3; 8 bases fit TRBD1. Germline V CDR1 and CDR2: SGHDT, YYEEEE. Trimming took 4 bases from V and 3 from J; bases not matched to a gene: 3. This CDR3 region has 14 residues. The CDR3 loop reads CASSPGGGGNTIYF. CDR3 DNA sequence: TGTGCCAGCAGCCCAGGGGGCGGTGGAAACACCATATATTTT.

The genes are TRBV5-1 and TRBJ1-4; TRBD1 matches 7 bases. Unmatched junction bases numbered 6, after V lost 0 bases and J lost 4 bases. The CDR3 covers 16 residues. The germline V gene has CDR1 SGHRS and CDR2 YFSETQ. The CDR3 DNA reads TGCGCCAGCAGCTTGGGACAGGGAGATGGTAATGAAAAACTGTTTTTT. Translation: CASSLGQGDGNEKLFF.

Details on this clone: The same CDR3 also results from other DNA sequences found in this sample. The rearrangement links TRBV28 to TRBJ1-2; possible D gene TRBD1, 6 bases. The CDR3 consists of 14 residues. Germline CDR1 reads MDHEN; CDR2 reads SYDVKM. The V end lost 3 bases, the J end lost 2 bases, and 10 bases lay between the germline ends. CDR3 nucleotides: TGTGCCAGCAGTTTGGGGGGCGCGAACTATGGCTACACCTTC. It yields the protein CASSLGGANYGYTF.

Remarks on this clone: Other DNA sequences in the sample encode the same CDR3. The chain joins TRBV20-1 to TRBJ2-7; D is unclear. Trimming took 1 base from V and 6 from J, leaving 7 bases between them. Germline CDR1 and CDR2: DFQATT and SNEGSKA (reference sequence). This CDR3 contains 11 residues. The DNA of the CDR3 is TGCAGTGCTAGAGGTGGGTCCGAGCAGTACTTC. Translation gives CSARGGSEQYF.

The J gene is TRBJ1-1, the V gene TRBV18; maybe TRBD1 (6 bases). Between the trimmed V and J ends, which lost 3 bases and 4 bases, there was a span of 9 bases. CDR1 is KGHSH, CDR2 LQKENI, per germline. The CDR3 sequence is 13 residues long. The CDR3 DNA reads TGTGCCAGCTCACCGGGGGCAGGCACTGAAGCTTTCTTT. Residues: CASSPGAGTEAFF.

The V gene is TRBV6-6, the J gene TRBJ2-5; 11 nucleotides line up with TRBD2. There are 15 residues in the CDR3. Per germline, CDR1 MNHNY and CDR2 SVGAGI (reference sequence). The V segment lost 5 bases and the J segment 5 bases; nucleotides outside the gene matches: 7. The CDR3 DNA reads TGTGCCAGCAGTAACTTAGCGGGAGGGCCGGAGACCCAGTACTTC. The encoded protein is CASSNLAGGPETQYF.

The rearrangement uses TRBV9 and TRBJ2-2, with a tentative D call TRBD2 (5 bases). Germline CDR1 SGDLS, CDR2 YYNGEE. This CDR3 region has 16 residues. Trimming removed 5 bases from V and 1 base from J, with 15 bases in between. This chain's CDR3 is CASSAAGVLNTGELFF. CDR3 in DNA: TGTGCCAGCAGTGCTGCCGGGGTCTTGAACACCGGGGAGCTGTTTTTT.

CDR3 amino acids: CASSHEGSEAFF. DNA of the CDR3: TGCGCCAGCAGCCACGAGGGCTCTGAAGCTTTCTTT. This sequence joins TRBV4-1 and TRBJ1-1, with D unclear. This CDR3 comprises 12 residues. Trimming cost V 3 bases and J 6 bases, with 8 bases left between them. Germline-derived CDR1 and CDR2 are MGHRA and YSYEKL.

The gene calls are TRBV25-1 and TRBJ2-3; a possible D gene is TRBD1 (6 bases). The CDR3 covers 13 residues. CDR1 and CDR2 (germline): MGHDK, SYGVNS. V was shortened by 6 bases and J by 2 bases, with 9 bases between the two germline ends. CDR3 residues: CASSGQNTDTQYF. CDR3 nucleotides: TGTGCCAGCAGCGGACAGAACACAGATACGCAGTATTTT.

This clone was recorded once. V and J are TRBV11-2 and TRBJ2-2; TRBD2 matches 9 bases. Trimming took 5 bases from V and 10 from J; bases not matched to a gene: 17. The V gene's germline CDR1 is SGHAT and CDR2 FQNNGV. The CDR3 extends over 17 amino acids. The CDR3 is CASSPPRGRGGHEELFF. CDR3 DNA: TGTGCCAGCAGCCCACCGCGGGGGCGGGGGGGCCATGAGGAGCTGTTTTTT.

The chain uses TRBV10-3 and TRBJ2-7; no reliable D call. The V end was cut by 11 bases, the J end by 1 base, with 15 bases between. Germline V lookup: CDR1 ENHRY, CDR2 SYGVKD. The CDR3 is 13 amino acids. The CDR3, as DNA: TGTGCCTCGAGCGAGCTGATATCCTACGAGCAGTACTTC. This codes for CASSELISYEQYF.